What follows are 8 T cell receptor beta chains derived from one specimen sequenced in a study of cytomegalovirus exposure and HLA in healthy donors. TCRdb keeps only in-frame clones here, not all; method: immunoSEQ multiplex PCR. The data hold approximately 64,000 clones, with 75% to 90% observed a single time. The source material was PBMCs. The receptors stem from a young woman in good health and CMV-seronegative.

The V gene is TRBV27, the J gene TRBJ2-2; 9 bases match TRBD2. J lost 1 base, V lost 3 bases, and 6 bases had no gene match. The V gene's germline CDR1 is MNHEY and CDR2 SMNVEV (reference sequence). The CDR3 has 17 amino acids. The chain's CDR3 is CASSFSGRGLNTGELFF. CDR3 in DNA: TGTGCCAGCAGTTTTAGCGGGAGAGGTTTGAACACCGGGGAGCTGTTTTTT.

The genes are TRBV5-1 and TRBJ1-4; no definite D call. The CDR3 is 14 amino acids. With 4 bases removed from V and 4 bases from J, the gap between germline ends came to 11 bases. CDR1 SGHRS and CDR2 YFSETQ come from the germline V gene. Here the CDR3 DNA reads TGCGCCAGCAGCCCGGCAGGCAATAATGAAAAACTGTTTTTT. Translated: CASSPAGNNEKLFF.

The chain is built from TRBV19 and TRBJ1-3, with TRBD1 as a possible D gene (5 bases). The length of the CDR3 is 13 residues. V shed 9 bases and J shed 2 bases, with 11 bases lying between them. Looked up from germline, CDR1 is LNHDA and CDR2 is SQIVND (reference sequence). The CDR3 nucleotides are TGTGCCAGCCAGGGAGGGGCTGGAAACACCATATATTTT. This gives the protein CASQGGAGNTIYF.

The chain combines TRBV6-4 with TRBJ1-1; D might be TRBD1 (6 bases). Trimming cost V 0 bases and J 7 bases, with 18 bases left between them. The CDR3 totals 16 residues. Germline V gene data show CDR1 as MRHNA and CDR2 as SNTAGT. CDR3 protein: CASSDSRTGKGDEAFF. In DNA form, the CDR3 reads TGTGCCAGCAGTGACTCAAGAACAGGGAAGGGGGATGAAGCTTTCTTT.

The gene calls are TRBV2 and TRBJ1-1; possibly TRBD1 for D (5 bases). Germline values: CDR1 SNHLY, CDR2 FYNNEI. CDR3 length: 13 amino acids. V gave up 11 bases and J gave up 1 base, with 14 bases separating them. The CDR3 protein is CAGTRGSNTEAFF. CDR3 coding DNA: TGTGCCGGAACACGGGGGTCGAACACTGAAGCTTTCTTT.

The chain recombines TRBV7-3 with TRBJ2-3; TRBD2 is a possible D gene (6 bases). The CDR3 contains 15 residues. CDR1 and CDR2 (germline): SGHTA, FQGTGA. Trimming took off 5 bases at V and 3 bases at J, with 15 bases between the two ends. Here the CDR3 reads CASSEAGTPTDTQYF. Written as DNA, the CDR3 is TGTGCCAGCAGCGAAGCCGGGACTCCTACAGATACGCAGTATTTT.

The gene calls are TRBV6-5 and TRBJ2-7; 9 bases map to TRBD1. With V trimmed by 5 bases and J by 2 bases, 7 bases remained unmatched. The CDR3 runs to 15 residues. Looked up from germline, CDR1 is MNHEY and CDR2 is SVGAGI. The CDR3 sequence is CASSRDREMTYEQYF. DNA for the CDR3: TGTGCCAGCAGTCGGGACAGGGAAATGACCTACGAGCAGTACTTC.

This chain uses TRBV21-1 with TRBJ1-2; TRBD1, the table's D call, lacks a check against the DNA. TRBV21-1 constitutes a pseudogene. CDR3 length equals 16 residues. In nucleotides, the CDR3 is TGTGCCAGCAGCAATTTGAGACAGAGGACTAACTATGGCTACACCTTC. This translates into CASSNLRQRTNYGYTF.